This T cell receptor (beta chain) derives from a study of control samples from healthy donors and cancer patients. Germline trimming cut 10 bases from V and 4 bases from J; bases unmatched to any gene: 12. The CDR3 runs 14 residues. Germline CDR1 reads LNHDA; CDR2 reads SQIVND (reference sequence). Measured with immunoSEQ multiplex PCR; TCRdb has only the in-frame clones, and not every one. This sample has around 83,000 clones, with 93% found just once. This receptor was obtained from a woman aged 40 to 50 with lung cancer. Sequenced input: PBMCs. The chain joins TRBV19 to TRBJ1-2; 7 nucleotides match TRBD1. The CDR3 region is CATSRGEGRYGYTF. CDR3 DNA sequence: TGTGCCACCTCCAGGGGGGAGGGGCGCTATGGCTACACCTTC.